The T cell receptor (beta chain) described here comes from a study of identical twins listed by TCRdb under 2016. About the study as a whole: The study deep-sequenced TCR alpha and beta repertoires from monozygotic twins, unrelated adults of various ages and cord blood to test whether fetal clonotypes persist. To rule out contamination, the twin experiments were replicated at different times with different library preparation protocols.

All donors were healthy Caucasians. Three pairs of female monozygotic twins, all aged roughly 18 to 29 years, made up the twin cohort. Positive isolation kits from Invitrogen were used to isolate the CD4+ and CD8+ T cell populations. The CDR3 holds 14 amino acids from the cysteine to the phenylalanine. Solely the CDR3 DNA is kept, with 42 bases framed from the first base. The V and J ends are trimmed by 1 base and 5 bases, leaving 8 bases between them. According to the germline V gene (reference sequence), CDR1 reads LGHDT and CDR2 reads YNNKEL. Library construction relied on 5' RACE. The reads were generated on an Illumina HiSeq 2000. Template switching introduced a universal primer binding site; the final cDNA contained a unique molecular identifier, enabling accurate counting of TCR cDNA molecules. First-strand cDNA for TCR alpha and beta chains was synthesized from specific primers in the conserved constant-segment region. To control for contamination, every cDNA library was double barcoded, receiving both a SMART-Mk sample barcode and Illumina barcodes. TruSeq adapter sequences and Illumina sample barcodes were added in two successive PCR steps. The TCR alpha and beta cDNA libraries were sequenced on the Illumina HiSeq platform using custom primers. For the original study's pipeline: MiGEC processed the raw reads to extract unique molecular identifiers, while MiXCR was used to determine the CDR3 positions. Recombination models were inferred per individual with the repgenHMM and IGoR tools using an EM algorithm. Shared clonotypes were analyzed with the tcR package in R, and sharing was normalized by the product of cloneset sizes. Out-of-frame nonproductive sequences were analyzed to study raw recombination free of thymic and clonal selection effects. TCRdb redid the processing of the public reads, applying fastp at Q25 and MiXCR, and retained in-frame beta chains. A single entry per CDR3 protein holds the most common genes and DNA from its merged rows. The V and J calls and clone size are TCRdb's, not the authors'. The sample table lists 500,000 to 600,000 distinct CDR3 sequences, roughly a fifth of them with a count of one. The ten largest clones capture roughly 0.91% of the sample.

The investigation overall reported the following: Out-of-frame TCR alpha sequences shared between twins showed an excess of low generation-probability sequences compared with coincidental sharing between unrelated individuals. Zero-insertion analyses could be partly confounded by invariant T cells such as MAIT and iNKT, though diverse VJ usage argued against such confounding for most clonotypes. Out-of-frame TCR alpha sharing in monozygotic twins was systematically underestimated by recombination models, whereas sharing between unrelated individuals was in agreement with the recombination models. Fewer insertions were carried by abundant cord blood beta clonotypes, a similar but weaker trend appeared in young adult naive repertoires, and no such trend appeared in memory repertoires. Conclusions relied on cross-sectional statistical analysis, since the same donors could not be followed over many years. Excess twin sharing in beta out-of-frame sequences was weaker because fewer shared sequences lowered the signal-to-noise ratio.

Concerning this clonotype itself: Its antigen is still unknown. Base qualities were left out, and no much larger clone turns up one base away.

The data also belong to a second study, concerning T cells expressing NK-cell markers. The second source states: TCR beta-chain repertoires were profiled in sorted CD3+CD56+NKG2C+, CD3+CD56+NKG2C- and CD3+CD56-NKG2C+ T-cell subsets from several donors. Seven of the eight sequenced donors were HCMV-seropositive and one was HCMV-seronegative. In several experiments an anti-gammadeltaTCR antibody was added to restrict sorting to alphabetaTCR-expressing T cells. For several donors, the dominant CD3+CD56+NKG2C+ clonotypes were among the top 10 CD8+ clonotypes and accounted for about 1.0-7.5% of CD8+ T cells. Those dominant clonotypes were again the most abundant among CD3+CD56-NKG2C+ cells in four donors, at roughly 25-60.1%. Whether the expanded NKG2C-expressing T cell clones were specific for HCMV antigens was left unclear. All eight donors whose samples were sequenced were randomly selected healthy volunteers, three of them men and five women. A commercial ELISA kit detecting HCMV-specific IgG in serum was used to determine HCMV serostatus. MIGEC handled demultiplexing of the reads and grouping by UMI, while MiTCR was used to assemble and quantify clonotypes. To exclude erroneous sequences, only TCR cDNA sequences supported by at least two reads were retained. The tcR package was used for downstream repertoire analysis, and clonotypes were matched between fractions using CDR3 nucleotide sequence together with V segment. VDJmatch was used to annotate antigen specificity against VDJdb, with one amino acid substitution allowed in CDR3.

Material for sequencing was CD4+ T cells sorted from blood. Recombination linked TRBV3-1 to TRBJ2-2; a confident D gene designation cannot be given. The TCR was taken from a woman between 18 and 30 years old in good health. The sequence in DNA is TGTGCCAGCAGCCAAGTTACCGCGACCGGGGAGCTGTTTTTT. Its protein product is CASSQVTATGELFF.